The 21 T cell receptor beta chains in this list originate from one sample, sequenced in a study of shared clonotypes between healthy human individuals (TCRdb year 2020). The method behind the library was the immunoSEQ multiplex PCR assay. The table comes from immuneACCESS by way of TCRdb, which keeps in-frame sequences with V and J called. Part of the clones is missing from these tables; in studies checked, under half for an unresolved V gene and the rest for unknown reasons. The sample table lists under 750,000 clones, 72% of them with a count of one. Roughly 1.8% of the sample is held by the ten biggest clonotypes. The sample was memory CD4+ T cells sorted from blood. In the paper's terms, the cell subset or site label means: CD45RA-negative fraction. The receptors shown here come from a woman aged 25-40 years in good health.

The chain employs TRBV5-1 and TRBJ2-1; the match to TRBD2 covers 9 bases. The germline V gene has CDR1 SGHRS and CDR2 YFSETQ. The CDR3 is 16 amino acids. V shed 2 bases and J 5 bases; nucleotides not matched to a gene: 8. The CDR3 is CASSFSRLAVDNEQFF. In nucleotides, the CDR3 is TGCGCCAGCAGCTTTTCTAGACTAGCGGTAGACAATGAGCAGTTCTTC.

The chain couples TRBV6-5 to TRBJ2-5; 8 bases fit TRBD1. The V gene end was trimmed by 0 bases and the J gene end by 3 bases; junction bases not matched to a gene: 0. This CDR3 spans 14 amino acids. CDR1 and CDR2 (germline): MNHEY, SVGAGI. The CDR3 here is CASSYSTGEETQYF. CDR3 in DNA: TGTGCCAGCAGTTACTCGACAGGGGAAGAGACCCAGTACTTC.

The rearrangement joins TRBV29-1 to TRBJ2-3; 10 positions agree with TRBD2. With V trimmed by 7 bases and J by 1 base, 11 bases remained unmatched. The germline gives CDR1 SQVTM, CDR2 ANQGSEA. This CDR3 region has 16 residues. CDR3 loop: CSAPPSGRGGTDTQYF. In nucleotides, the CDR3 is TGCAGCGCCCCACCTAGCGGGAGAGGTGGCACAGATACGCAGTATTTT.

V and J are TRBV27 and TRBJ2-5; TRBD2 aligns across 11 bases. The J call may be mistaken, given a closer DNA end match to TRBJ2-7. The CDR3 sequence is 14 residues long. Looked up from germline, CDR1 is MNHEY and CDR2 is SMNVEV (reference sequence). The CDR3 region is CASSFTSGSNEQYF. CDR3 coding DNA: TGTGCCAGCAGTTTTACTAGCGGGAGTAACGAGCAGTACTTC.

The V and J genes are TRBV4-2 and TRBJ2-1; TRBD1 agrees at 9 bases. From germline, CDR1 is LGHNA and CDR2 YNFKEQ. This CDR3 contains 16 residues. Trimming at V came to 2 bases and at J to 8 bases, leaving 10 bases not matched to a gene. CDR3 region: CASSQWPGQGGDEQFF. CDR3 nucleotide sequence: TGTGCCAGCAGCCAATGGCCGGGACAGGGTGGCGATGAGCAGTTCTTC.

The J gene is TRBJ2-1, the V gene TRBV9; the D gene is possibly TRBD2 (5 bases). The CDR3 is 14 residues long. V was cut by 0 bases and J by 8 bases, with 12 bases left in between. Germline CDR1 SGDLS, CDR2 YYNGEE. CDR3: CASSVAGISDEQFF. DNA of the CDR3: TGTGCCAGCAGCGTAGCCGGGATAAGCGATGAGCAGTTCTTC.

This clone was observed many times. The chain combines TRBV15 with TRBJ2-2; TRBD1 is a possible D gene (6 bases). Germline V gene lookup returns CDR1 LNHNV and CDR2 YYDKDF (reference sequence). V was pared by 3 bases and J by 4 bases, with 9 bases between. The CDR3 totals 14 residues. CDR3 residues: CATSSRQVTGELFF. CDR3 nucleotide sequence: TGTGCCACCAGCAGCCGACAGGTCACCGGGGAGCTGTTTTTT.

The chain uses TRBV28 and TRBJ1-5, with TRBD1 matching 7 bases. CDR3 length: 17 amino acids. Germline V gene sequence: CDR1 MDHEN, CDR2 SYDVKM. Germline trimming cut 6 bases from V and 0 bases from J; bases unmatched to any gene: 11. For the CDR3, the DNA is TGTGCCAGCAGCCCTCTCGGCAGGGGGGGTAGCAATCAGCCCCAGCATTTT. Amino acids: CASSPLGRGGSNQPQHF. Full variable domain (missing parts from reference TRBV28 and TRBJ1-5): DVKVTQSSRYLVKRTGEKVFLECVQDMDHENMFWYRQDPGLGLRLIYFSYDVKMKEKGDIPEGYSVSREKKERFSLILESASTNQTSMYLCASSPLGRGGSNQPQHFGDGTRLSIL.

The V and J genes are TRBV28 and TRBJ1-2; D call uncertain. The CDR3 extends over 15 amino acids. Germline CDR1 MDHEN, CDR2 SYDVKM. V lost 4 bases and J lost 5, with 17 bases in between. CDR3 loop: CASSYFDHGYYGYTF. The CDR3 region has the DNA TGTGCCAGCAGTTACTTTGACCATGGATATTATGGCTACACCTTC.

The CDR3 DNA sequence: TGTGCCAGCAGAACAAACGGCAATCAGCCCCAGCATTTT. It translates to CASRTNGNQPQHF. The chain uses TRBV28 and TRBJ1-5; the D is unclear. Germline V gene lookup returns CDR1 MDHEN and CDR2 SYDVKM. CDR3 length: 13 residues. V lost 6 bases and J 2 bases, leaving 8 bases between the germline ends.

The J gene is TRBJ1-1, the V gene TRBV28; D is undetermined. CDR1 and CDR2 from the germline V gene are MDHEN and SYDVKM. The CDR3 is 13 amino acids. Deletions cut 7 bases from V and 2 bases from J, with 11 bases between. Here the CDR3 reads CASTGRPNTEAFF. In nucleotides, the CDR3 is TGTGCCAGCACCGGACGCCCCAACACTGAAGCTTTCTTT.

This chain connects TRBV11-2 to TRBJ1-5, with D unresolved. The germline gives CDR1 SGHAT, CDR2 FQNNGV. The CDR3 runs to 14 residues. The V and J ends lost 3 bases and 5 bases respectively, with 11 bases between them. The CDR3 here is CASSLDAADQPQHF. DNA of the CDR3: TGTGCCAGCAGCTTGGACGCAGCCGATCAGCCCCAGCATTTT. The variable domain in full, completed from reference TRBV11-2 and TRBJ1-5, reads EAGVAQSPRYKIIEKRQSVAFWCNPISGHATLYWYQQILGQGPKLLIQFQNNGVVDDSQLPKDRFSAERLKGVDSTLKIQPAKLEDSAVYLCASSLDAADQPQHFGDGTRLSIL.

In regard to this clone: The sample carries other DNA sequences with the same CDR3. V is TRBV28 and J is TRBJ1-5; D remains ambiguous. Germline CDR1 reads MDHEN; CDR2 reads SYDVKM. V lost 3 bases to trimming and J lost 3 bases, with 6 bases between them. The CDR3 extends over 13 amino acids. The CDR3 nucleotides read TGTGCCAGCAGTTTTTCAGTCAATCAGCCCCAGCATTTT. This gives the protein CASSFSVNQPQHF.

The chain employs TRBV5-6 and TRBJ2-7; 9 positions match TRBD2. The CDR3 sequence is 16 residues long. J lost 0 bases, V lost 4 bases, and 8 bases had no gene match. Germline loops: CDR1 SGHDT, CDR2 YYEEEE. CDR3 nucleotides: TGTGCCAGCAGCCCGATAGGACTAGCGAACTCCTACGAGCAGTACTTC. This encodes CASSPIGLANSYEQYF.

The rearrangement links TRBV21-1 to TRBJ2-7. TRBV21-1 is a documented pseudogene. CDR3 length: 15 amino acids. The CDR3 loop is CASSQKWVESHEQYF. CDR3 nucleotide sequence: TGTGCCAGCAGCCAGAAGTGGGTTGAATCCCACGAGCAGTACTTC.

This clone was counted between two and nine times. This chain links TRBV28 with TRBJ2-7, with TRBD2 matching 15 bases. The CDR3 consists of 17 residues. V lost 5 bases and J lost 4; bases outside the gene matches: 9. Germline CDR1 reads MDHEN; CDR2 reads SYDVKM. The CDR3 loop is CASSHSGLAGGAYEQYF. The CDR3, as DNA: TGTGCCAGCAGTCACTCGGGACTAGCGGGAGGCGCATACGAGCAGTACTTC.

V gene TRBV14 combines with J gene TRBJ2-1; 9 bases map to TRBD1. Looked up from germline, CDR1 is SGHDN and CDR2 is FVKESK. The V segment lost 3 bases and the J segment 7 bases; nucleotides outside the gene matches: 1. CDR3 size: 13 residues. CDR3 loop: CASSQGQGNEQFF. In DNA, the CDR3 is TGTGCCAGCAGCCAGGGACAGGGTAATGAGCAGTTCTTC. The variable domain in full, with the rest retrieved from reference TRBV14 and TRBJ2-1, is EAGVTQFPSHSVIEKGQTVTLRCDPISGHDNLYWYRRVMGKEIKFLLHFVKESKQDESGMPNNRFLAERTGGTYSTLKVQPAELEDSGVYFCASSQGQGNEQFFGPGTRLTVL.

Here the CDR3 reads CASSRDSTDTQYF. The CDR3 DNA is TGTGCCAGCAGCCGGGACAGCACAGATACGCAGTATTTT. The chain employs TRBV11-2 and TRBJ2-3; D possibly uses TRBD1 or TRBD2 (5 bases each). V was cut by 5 bases and J by 0 bases, with 6 bases left in between. Germline V gene data show CDR1 as SGHAT and CDR2 as FQNNGV. There are 13 residues in the CDR3. Together with reference TRBV11-2 and TRBJ2-3, the CDR3 gives the full variable domain: EAGVAQSPRYKIIEKRQSVAFWCNPISGHATLYWYQQILGQGPKLLIQFQNNGVVDDSQLPKDRFSAERLKGVDSTLKIQPAKLEDSAVYLCASSRDSTDTQYFGPGTRLTVL.

The chain carries TRBV4-1 and TRBJ2-7, with TRBD2 identical over 10 bases. V shed 0 bases, J shed 3 bases, and the junction held 14 bases outside the gene matches. CDR1 is MGHRA and CDR2 is YSYEKL in the germline V gene. The CDR3 spans 19 residues. CDR3 protein: CASSQERASGSGARYEQYF. CDR3 DNA: TGCGCCAGCAGCCAAGAGAGGGCTAGCGGGAGCGGAGCCCGCTACGAGCAGTACTTC.

The chain has TRBV2 and TRBJ2-7, with D hard to call. Per the germline V gene, CDR1 is SNHLY and CDR2 is FYNNEI. The CDR3 contains 13 residues. V was cut by 2 bases and J by 3 bases, with 8 bases left in between. DNA of the CDR3: TGTGCCAGCAGTGAATTTCAGGACTACGAGCAGTACTTC. Protein sequence: CASSEFQDYEQYF.

The chain joins TRBV18 to TRBJ2-4; TRBD1 matches 8 bases. This CDR3 is built from 14 residues. The germline gives CDR1 KGHSH, CDR2 LQKENI. V lost 5 bases, J lost 8 bases, and 8 bases stayed unmatched. CDR3 sequence: CASSGQGAGDIQYF. CDR3 bases: TGTGCCAGCTCAGGCCAGGGGGCCGGGGACATTCAGTACTTC. Variable domain in full (rest from reference TRBV18 and TRBJ2-4): NAGVMQNPRHLVRRRGQEARLRCSPMKGHSHVYWYRQLPEEGLKFMVYLQKENIIDESGMPKERFSAEFPKEGPSILRIQQVVRGDSAAYFCASSGQGAGDIQYFGAGTRLSVL.